This T cell receptor (beta chain) emerged from a study of T cell changes during pregnancy in multiple sclerosis. Repertoires were generated with immunoSEQ multiplex PCR, while TCRdb's copy carries only in-frame clones and drops some. The sample includes 50,000 to 70,000 clones, about nine tenths of them seen just once. The CDR3 has 15 residues. The germline V and J ends were trimmed by 6 bases and 4 bases, with 18 bases remaining between them. Germline loops: CDR1 SEHNR, CDR2 FQNEAQ (reference sequence). The sequences come from peripheral blood, collected after pregnancy. This sequence originates from a female donor in good health, enrolled as a control in a pregnancy study. J is TRBJ1-2 and V is TRBV7-9; weak D call: TRBD1 (5 bases). CDR3 DNA sequence: TGTGCCAGCAGATCTGCGGAGGGACGGGGCTATGGCTACACCTTC. Translation gives CASRSAEGRGYGYTF. The whole variable domain, filled in from reference TRBV7-9 and TRBJ1-2, reads DTGVSQNPRHKITKRGQNVTFRCDPISEHNRLYWYRQTLGQGPEFLTYFQNEAQLEKSRLLSDRFSAERPKGSFSTLEIQRTEQGDSAMYLCASRSAEGRGYGYTFGSGTRLTVV.